This TCR beta chain derives from a study of T cells in Graves' hyperthyroidism and ophthalmopathy. This clonotype was counted many times. In germline, CDR1 is SGHDT, CDR2 YYEEEE. V lost 4 bases and J lost 5, with 19 bases in between. This CDR3 comprises 15 residues. Researchers amplified the TCR beta CDR3 regions from RNA transcripts. When the TCR CDR3 underwent first-round RT-PCR, the HTBI primer set was used. TCRdb recomputed calls from the multiplex PCR reads with MiXCR, one row per CDR3 protein. The table shows 380,000 or so distinct CDR3 sequences, with approximately 15% occurring only once. This chain uses TRBV5-6 with TRBJ2-7; D is unresolved. This sequence originates from a man aged 30-40 years with Graves' hyperthyroidism that later progressed to Graves' ophthalmopathy. Sequenced: blood. The CDR3 spells CASSHRWGWINEQYF. The CDR3, as DNA: TGTGCCAGCAGCCACCGCTGGGGTTGGATAAACGAGCAGTACTTC.